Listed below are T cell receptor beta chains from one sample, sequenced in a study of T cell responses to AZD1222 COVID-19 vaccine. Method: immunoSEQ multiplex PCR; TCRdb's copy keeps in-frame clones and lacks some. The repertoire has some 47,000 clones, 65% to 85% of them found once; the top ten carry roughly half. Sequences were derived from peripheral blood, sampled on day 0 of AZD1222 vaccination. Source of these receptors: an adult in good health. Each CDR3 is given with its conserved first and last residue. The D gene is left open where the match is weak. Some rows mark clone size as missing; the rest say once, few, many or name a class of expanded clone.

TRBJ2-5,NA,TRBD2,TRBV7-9,CASSMPGLAGGPETQYF,TGTGCCAGCAGCATGCCGGGACTAGCGGGGGGGCCAGAGACCCAGTACTTC
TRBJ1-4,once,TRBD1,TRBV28,CASSSGQGRDNEKLFF,TGTGCCAGCAGTTCGGGACAGGGGCGGGATAATGAAAAACTGTTTTTT
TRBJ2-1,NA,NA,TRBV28,CASRLGGAKKQFF,TGTGCCAGCAGACTGGGGGGGGCCAAGAAGCAGTTCTTC
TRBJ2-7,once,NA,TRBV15,CATSPDTLREQYF,TGTGCCACCAGCCCGGACACCCTGAGGGAGCAGTACTTC
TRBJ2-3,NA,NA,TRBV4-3,CASSQDPPGASLDTQYF,TGCGCCAGCAGCCAAGACCCGCCGGGGGCCAGTTTAGATACGCAGTATTTT
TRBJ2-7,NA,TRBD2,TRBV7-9,CASSDSKRGGPREQYF,TGTGCCAGCAGCGACTCTAAGCGGGGGGGCCCCAGGGAGCAGTACTTC
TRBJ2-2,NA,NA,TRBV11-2,CASSLGTSTGELFF,TGTGCCAGCAGCCTAGGGACGAGCACCGGGGAGCTGTTTTTT
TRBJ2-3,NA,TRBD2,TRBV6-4,CASSDSTSGGADTQYF,TGTGCCAGCAGTGACTCGACTAGCGGGGGGGCAGATACGCAGTATTTT
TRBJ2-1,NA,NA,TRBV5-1,CASSLSGVSYNEQFF,TGCGCCAGCAGCTTAAGTGGGGTATCCTACAATGAGCAGTTCTTC
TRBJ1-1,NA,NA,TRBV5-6,CASSLGYGRGTEAFF,TGTGCCAGCAGCTTGGGATACGGTCGGGGCACTGAAGCTTTCTTT
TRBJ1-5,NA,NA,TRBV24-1,CATSDSVSFNQPQHF,TGTGCCACCAGTGATTCGGTGAGTTTTAATCAGCCCCAGCATTTT
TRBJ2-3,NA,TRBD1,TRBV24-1,CATSDRGLSDTQYF,TGTGCCACCTCGGACAGGGGGCTCAGCGATACGCAGTATTTT
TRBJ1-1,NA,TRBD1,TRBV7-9,CASTPRGQGALNTEAFF,TGTGCCAGCACCCCTCGCGGGCAGGGGGCTTTGAACACTGAAGCTTTCTTT
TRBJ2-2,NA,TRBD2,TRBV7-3,CASSFSGEWAGELFF,TGTGCCAGCAGCTTCAGCGGGGAGTGGGCCGGGGAGCTGTTTTTT
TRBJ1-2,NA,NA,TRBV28,CAASRAGKGYGYTF,TGTGCCGCCTCTCGGGCCGGTAAGGGGTATGGCTACACCTTC
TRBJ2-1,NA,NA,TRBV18,CASSPEDTTYNEQFF,TGTGCCAGCTCACCCGAGGACACGACCTACAATGAGCAGTTCTTC
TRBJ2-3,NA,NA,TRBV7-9,CASSHILTDTQYF,TGTGCCAGCTCCCATATACTCACAGATACGCAGTATTTT
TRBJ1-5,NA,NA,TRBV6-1,CASSEARPGNQPQHF,TGTGCCAGCAGTGAAGCGCGACCAGGCAATCAGCCCCAGCATTTT
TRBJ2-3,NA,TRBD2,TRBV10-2,CASSESVWASGEEDTQYF,TGCGCCAGCAGTGAGTCCGTCTGGGCTAGCGGGGAGGAAGATACGCAGTATTTT
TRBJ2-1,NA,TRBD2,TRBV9,CASSVDPLAGGGPTYNEQFF,TGTGCCAGCAGCGTAGACCCTCTAGCGGGGGGAGGACCAACGTACAATGAGCAGTTCTTC
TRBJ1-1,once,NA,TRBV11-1,CASSLDPGWAGTEAFF,TGTGCCAGCAGCTTAGACCCAGGATGGGCGGGCACTGAAGCTTTCTTT
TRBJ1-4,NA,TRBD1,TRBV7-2,CASSQGQGGEKLFF,TGTGCCAGCAGCCAAGGACAGGGGGGGGAAAAACTGTTTTTT
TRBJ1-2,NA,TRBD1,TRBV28,CASSWGRARGGYGYTF,TGTGCCAGCAGTTGGGGTCGGGCCAGGGGGGGCTATGGCTACACCTTC
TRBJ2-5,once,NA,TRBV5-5,CASSYQWDSGTQYF,TGTGCCAGCAGCTACCAGTGGGATAGTGGGACCCAGTACTTC
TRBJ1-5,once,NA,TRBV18,CASSQNRADYSNQPQHF,TGTGCCAGCTCACAAAACAGGGCCGATTATAGCAATCAGCCCCAGCATTTT
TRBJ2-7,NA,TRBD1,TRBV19,CASSIPGQGIYEQYF,TGTGCCAGTAGTATCCCAGGACAGGGGATCTACGAGCAGTACTTC
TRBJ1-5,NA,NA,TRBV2,CASSLLALNGQPQHF,TGTGCCAGCAGCCTTCTTGCCCTCAACGGTCAGCCCCAGCATTTT
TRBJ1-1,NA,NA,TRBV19,CASSIVSVTEAFF,TGTGCCAGTAGTATAGTTTCAGTCACTGAAGCTTTCTTT
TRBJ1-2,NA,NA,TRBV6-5,CASSYSNTANYGYTF,TGTGCCAGCAGTTACTCGAACACGGCTAACTATGGCTACACCTTC
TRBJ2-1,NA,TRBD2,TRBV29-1,CSVEDSGEGQNEQFF,TGCAGCGTTGAAGATTCGGGGGAGGGCCAAAATGAGCAGTTCTTC
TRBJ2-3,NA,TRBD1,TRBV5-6,CASTRGQGTDTQYF,TGTGCCAGCACCCGCGGACAGGGCACAGATACGCAGTATTTT
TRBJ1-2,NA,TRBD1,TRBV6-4,CASSPSSGGSGYTF,TGTGCCAGCAGTCCAAGTTCAGGGGGGTCGGGCTACACCTTC
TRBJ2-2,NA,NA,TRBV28,CASSLYKPQIVNTGELFF,TGTGCCAGCAGTTTATATAAACCGCAAATTGTGAACACCGGGGAGCTGTTTTTT
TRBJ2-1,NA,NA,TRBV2,CASIRSPNEQFF,TGTGCCAGCATACGCAGCCCCAATGAGCAGTTCTTC
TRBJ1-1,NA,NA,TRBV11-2,CASRMGTEAFF,TGTGCCAGCAGAATGGGTACTGAAGCTTTCTTT
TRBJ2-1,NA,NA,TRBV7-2,CASSPTRSYNEQFF,TGTGCCAGCAGTCCTACCCGATCCTACAATGAGCAGTTCTTC
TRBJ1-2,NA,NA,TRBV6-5,CASSYNLLTYGYTF,TGTGCCAGCAGTTATAATCTTTTGACCTATGGCTACACCTTC